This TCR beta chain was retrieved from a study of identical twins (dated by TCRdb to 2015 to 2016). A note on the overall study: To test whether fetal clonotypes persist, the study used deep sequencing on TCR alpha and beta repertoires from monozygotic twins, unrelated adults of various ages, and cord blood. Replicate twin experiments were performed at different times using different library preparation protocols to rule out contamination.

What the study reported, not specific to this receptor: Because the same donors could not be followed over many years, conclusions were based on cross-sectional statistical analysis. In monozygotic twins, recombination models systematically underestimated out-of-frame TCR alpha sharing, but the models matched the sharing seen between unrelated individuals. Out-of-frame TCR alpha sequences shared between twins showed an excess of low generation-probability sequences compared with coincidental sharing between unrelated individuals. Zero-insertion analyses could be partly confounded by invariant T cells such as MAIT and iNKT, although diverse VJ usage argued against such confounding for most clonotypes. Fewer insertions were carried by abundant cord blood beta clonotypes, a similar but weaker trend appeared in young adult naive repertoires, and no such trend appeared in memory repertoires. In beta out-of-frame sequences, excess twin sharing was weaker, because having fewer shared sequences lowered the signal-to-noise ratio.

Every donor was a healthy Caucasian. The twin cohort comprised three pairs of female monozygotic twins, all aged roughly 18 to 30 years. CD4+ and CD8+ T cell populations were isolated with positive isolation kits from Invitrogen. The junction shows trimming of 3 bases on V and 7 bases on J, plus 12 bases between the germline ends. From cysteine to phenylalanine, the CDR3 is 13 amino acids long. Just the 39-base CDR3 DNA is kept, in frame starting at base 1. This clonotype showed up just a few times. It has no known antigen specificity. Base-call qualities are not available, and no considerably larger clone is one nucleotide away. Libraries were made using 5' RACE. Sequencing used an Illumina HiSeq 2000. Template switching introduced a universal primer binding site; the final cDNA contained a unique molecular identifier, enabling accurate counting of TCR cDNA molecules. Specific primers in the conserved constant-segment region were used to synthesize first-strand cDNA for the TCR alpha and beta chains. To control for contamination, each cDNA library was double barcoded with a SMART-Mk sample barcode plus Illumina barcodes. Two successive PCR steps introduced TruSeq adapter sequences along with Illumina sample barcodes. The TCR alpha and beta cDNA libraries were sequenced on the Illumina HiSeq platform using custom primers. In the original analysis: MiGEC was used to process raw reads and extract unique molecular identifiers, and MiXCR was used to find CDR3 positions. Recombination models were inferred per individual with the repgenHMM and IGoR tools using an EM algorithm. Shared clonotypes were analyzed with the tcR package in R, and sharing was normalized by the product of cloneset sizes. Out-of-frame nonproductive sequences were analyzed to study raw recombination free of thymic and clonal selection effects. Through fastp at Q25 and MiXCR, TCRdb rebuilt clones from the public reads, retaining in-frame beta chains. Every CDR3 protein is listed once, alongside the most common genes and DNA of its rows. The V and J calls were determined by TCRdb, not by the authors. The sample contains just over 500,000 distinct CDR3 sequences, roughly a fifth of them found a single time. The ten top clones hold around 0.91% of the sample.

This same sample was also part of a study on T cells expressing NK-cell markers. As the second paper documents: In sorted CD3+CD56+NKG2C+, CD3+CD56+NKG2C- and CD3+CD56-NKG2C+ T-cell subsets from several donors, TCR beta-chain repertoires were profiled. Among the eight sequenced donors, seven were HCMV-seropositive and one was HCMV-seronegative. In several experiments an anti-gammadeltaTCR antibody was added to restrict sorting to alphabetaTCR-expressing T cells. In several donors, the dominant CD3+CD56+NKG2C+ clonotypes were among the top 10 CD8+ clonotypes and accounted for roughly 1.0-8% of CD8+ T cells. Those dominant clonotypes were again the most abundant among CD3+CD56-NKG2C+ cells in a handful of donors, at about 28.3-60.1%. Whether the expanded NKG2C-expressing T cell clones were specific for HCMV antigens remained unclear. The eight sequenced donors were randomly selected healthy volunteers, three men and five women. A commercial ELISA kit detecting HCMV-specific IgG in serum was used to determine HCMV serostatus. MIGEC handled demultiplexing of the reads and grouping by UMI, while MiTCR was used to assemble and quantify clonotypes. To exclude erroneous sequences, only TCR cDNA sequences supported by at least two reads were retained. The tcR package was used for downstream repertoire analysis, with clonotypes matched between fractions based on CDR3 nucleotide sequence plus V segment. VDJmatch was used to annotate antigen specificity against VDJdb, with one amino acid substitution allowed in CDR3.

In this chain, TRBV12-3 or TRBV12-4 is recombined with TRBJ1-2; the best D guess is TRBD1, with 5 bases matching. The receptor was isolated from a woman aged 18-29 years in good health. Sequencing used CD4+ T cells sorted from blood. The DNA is TGTGCCAGCAGTTTTGGGACGGTTGGTGGCTACACCTTC. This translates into CASSFGTVGGYTF.